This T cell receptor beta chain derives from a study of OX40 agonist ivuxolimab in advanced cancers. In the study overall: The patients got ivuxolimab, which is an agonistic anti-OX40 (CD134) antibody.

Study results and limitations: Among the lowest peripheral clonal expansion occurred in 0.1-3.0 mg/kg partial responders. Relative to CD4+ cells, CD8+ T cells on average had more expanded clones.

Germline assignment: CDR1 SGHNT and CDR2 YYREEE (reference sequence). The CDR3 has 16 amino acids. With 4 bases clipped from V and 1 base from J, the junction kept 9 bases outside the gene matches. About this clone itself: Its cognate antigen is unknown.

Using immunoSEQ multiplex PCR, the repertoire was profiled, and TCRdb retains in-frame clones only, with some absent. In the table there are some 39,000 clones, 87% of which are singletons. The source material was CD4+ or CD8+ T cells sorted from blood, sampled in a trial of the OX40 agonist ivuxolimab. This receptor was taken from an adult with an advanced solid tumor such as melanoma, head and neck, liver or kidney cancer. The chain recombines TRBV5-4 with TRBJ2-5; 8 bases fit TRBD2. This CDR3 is CASSTLSGDFQETQYF. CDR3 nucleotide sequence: TGTGCCAGCAGCACTCTTAGCGGGGACTTCCAAGAGACCCAGTACTTC.